The clone carrying this TCR beta chain was counted a single time. Random hexamers primed reverse transcription of 0.5 to 1 ug RNA. The amplification used immunoSEQ multiplex PCR on TCR beta CDR3; it spanned 54 Vbeta and 13 Jbeta. TCRdb re-analysed the immunoSEQ multiplex PCR reads in MiXCR, keeping a single row per CDR3 protein. Among some 180,000 distinct CDR3 sequences listed, less than 95% were seen once. The data are from a study of CD8 T cells in Susac syndrome. In blood CD8+ and CD4+ T cells, TCR beta underwent sequencing. FACS was used to enrich TEMRA cells, whereas the CD8+ and CD4+ T cells were obtained by negative isolation. The source is a human donor in good health. The sample consisted of CD4+ T cells from PBMCs.

The CDR3 region has the DNA TGCAGCGTTGTACTGGCTCGCCTTGTCAATGAGCAGTTCTTC. Encoded protein: CSVVLARLVNEQFF. The chain links TRBV29-1 to TRBJ2-1, with D uncertain. The germline V and J ends were trimmed by 4 bases and 6 bases, with 16 bases remaining between them. The germline gives CDR1 SQVTM, CDR2 ANQGSEA. This CDR3 has 14 amino acids.